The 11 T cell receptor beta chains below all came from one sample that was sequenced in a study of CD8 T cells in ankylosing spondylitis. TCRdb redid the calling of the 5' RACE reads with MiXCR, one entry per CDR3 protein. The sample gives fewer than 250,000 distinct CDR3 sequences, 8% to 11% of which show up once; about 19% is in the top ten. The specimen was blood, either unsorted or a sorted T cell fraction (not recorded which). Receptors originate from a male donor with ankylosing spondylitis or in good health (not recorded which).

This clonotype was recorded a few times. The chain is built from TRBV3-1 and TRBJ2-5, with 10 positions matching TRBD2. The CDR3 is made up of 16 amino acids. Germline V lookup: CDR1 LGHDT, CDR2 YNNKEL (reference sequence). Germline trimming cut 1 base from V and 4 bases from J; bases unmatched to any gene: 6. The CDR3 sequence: CASSQVKAGGLETQYF. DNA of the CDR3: TGTGCCAGCAGCCAAGTAAAAGCGGGGGGGTTAGAGACCCAGTACTTC.

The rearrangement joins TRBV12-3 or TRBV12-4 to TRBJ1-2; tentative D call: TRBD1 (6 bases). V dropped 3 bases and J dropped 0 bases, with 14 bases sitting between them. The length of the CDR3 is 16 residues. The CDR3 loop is CASSFGQLKPNYGYTF. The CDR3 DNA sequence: TGTGCCAGCAGTTTCGGACAGCTAAAACCTAACTATGGCTACACCTTC.

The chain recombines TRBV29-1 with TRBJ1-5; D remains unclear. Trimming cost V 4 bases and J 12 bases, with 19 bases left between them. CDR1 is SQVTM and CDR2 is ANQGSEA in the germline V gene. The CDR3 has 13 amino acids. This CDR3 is CSVVLSQRDVQHF. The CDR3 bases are TGCAGCGTTGTGCTGTCCCAAAGAGACGTCCAGCATTTT.

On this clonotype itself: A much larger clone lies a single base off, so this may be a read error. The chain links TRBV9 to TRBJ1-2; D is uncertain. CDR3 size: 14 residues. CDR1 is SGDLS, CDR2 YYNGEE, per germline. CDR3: CASSVDGLNYGDTF. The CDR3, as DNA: TGTGCCAGCAGCGTAGACGGACTTAACTATGGCGACACCTTC.

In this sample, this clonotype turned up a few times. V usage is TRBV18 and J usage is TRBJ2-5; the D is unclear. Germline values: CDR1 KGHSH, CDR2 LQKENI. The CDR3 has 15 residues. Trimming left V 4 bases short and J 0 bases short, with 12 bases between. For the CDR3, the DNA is TGTGCCAGCTCACAGCCAGCGTGGTACCAAGAGACCCAGTACTTC. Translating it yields CASSQPAWYQETQYF.

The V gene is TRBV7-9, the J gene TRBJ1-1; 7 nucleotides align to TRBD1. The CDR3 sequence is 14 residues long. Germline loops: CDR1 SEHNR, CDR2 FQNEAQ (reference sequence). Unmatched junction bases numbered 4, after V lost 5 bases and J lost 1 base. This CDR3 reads CASSRTGRNTEAFF. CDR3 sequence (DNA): TGTGCCAGCAGCAGGACAGGCAGGAACACTGAAGCTTTCTTT.

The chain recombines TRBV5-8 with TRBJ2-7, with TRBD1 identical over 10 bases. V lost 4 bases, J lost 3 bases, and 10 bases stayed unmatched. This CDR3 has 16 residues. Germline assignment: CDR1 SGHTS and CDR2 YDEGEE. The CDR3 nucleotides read TGTGCCAGCAGCGATGCGACAGGGGGCTGGGGCTACGAGCAGTACTTC. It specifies CASSDATGGWGYEQYF.

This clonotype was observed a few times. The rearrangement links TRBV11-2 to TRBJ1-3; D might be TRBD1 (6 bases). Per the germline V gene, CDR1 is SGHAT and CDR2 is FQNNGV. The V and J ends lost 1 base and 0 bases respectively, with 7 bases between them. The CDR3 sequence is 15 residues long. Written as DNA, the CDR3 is TGTGCCAGCAGCTTAGTCAGGGGCTCTGGAAACACCATATATTTT. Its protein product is CASSLVRGSGNTIYF.

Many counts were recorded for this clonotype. The CDR3 nucleotides read TGTGCCAGCAGATGGGGCACACATAACTATGGCTACACCTTC. Translation: CASRWGTHNYGYTF. The rearrangement joins TRBV28 to TRBJ1-2; possible D gene TRBD1, 5 bases. The germline V and J ends were trimmed by 6 bases and 1 base, with 12 bases remaining between them. CDR1 and CDR2 from the germline V gene are MDHEN and SYDVKM. This CDR3 has 14 residues.

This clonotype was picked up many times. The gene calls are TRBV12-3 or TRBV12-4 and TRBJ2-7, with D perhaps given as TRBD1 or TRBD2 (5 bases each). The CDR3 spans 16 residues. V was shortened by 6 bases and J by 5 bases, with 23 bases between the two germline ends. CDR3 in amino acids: CASSSRLGVGSDEQYF. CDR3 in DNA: TGTGCCAGCAGCTCCCGCCTGGGGGTGGGGTCTGACGAGCAGTACTTC.

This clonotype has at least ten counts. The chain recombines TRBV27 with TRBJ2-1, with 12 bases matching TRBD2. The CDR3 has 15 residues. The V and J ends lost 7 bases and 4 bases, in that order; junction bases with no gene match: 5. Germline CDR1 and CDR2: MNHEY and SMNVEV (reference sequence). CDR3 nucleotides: TGTGCCAGCACTCGGGGACTAGCGGGTTACAATGAGCAGTTCTTC. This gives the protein CASTRGLAGYNEQFF.